These 9 T cell receptor beta chains were sequenced from one sample in a study of blood T cell repertoires in COVID-19. Sequenced by immunoSEQ multiplex PCR; TCRdb stores in-frame clones only, minus some. The table lists approximately 45,000 clones, about 87% of them singletons. Sequenced sample: peripheral blood. The receptors stem from a human donor in a cohort sampled during active COVID-19.

The count of this clone is one. V gene TRBV6-5 combines with J gene TRBJ1-1; 11 nucleotides agree with TRBD1. V was clipped by 10 bases and J by 6 bases; unmatched bases: 10. Per the germline V gene, CDR1 is MNHEY and CDR2 is SVGAGI. The CDR3 loop spans 14 amino acids. The CDR3 DNA follows: TGTGCCACCTTACCCCGGGACAGGGGGGCTGAAGCTTTCTTT. This encodes CATLPRDRGAEAFF.

In this sample, this clone is medium-sized. The J gene is TRBJ2-7, the V gene TRBV7-2; 7 bases agree with TRBD2. The CDR3 length is 15 residues. Germline CDR1 is SGHTA and CDR2 is FQGNSA. J lost 0 bases, V lost 0 bases, and 2 bases had no gene match. The CDR3 nucleotides are TGTGCCAGCAGCTTAGCTTCTAGCGGCTCCTACGAGCAGTACTTC. This translates into CASSLASSGSYEQYF.

The chain couples TRBV10-3 to TRBJ2-3, with a possible D match to TRBD2 (6 bases). The CDR3 loop spans 14 amino acids. The germline gives CDR1 ENHRY, CDR2 SYGVKD. Trimming removed 2 bases at V and 2 bases at J, with 8 bases between. The CDR3 loop is CAISEGGYTDTQYF. Here the CDR3 DNA reads TGTGCCATCAGTGAGGGAGGGTACACAGATACGCAGTATTTT.

The chain is built from TRBV11-3 and TRBJ2-2, with D uncertain. The CDR3 is 14 amino acids. V was cut by 5 bases and J by 3 bases, with 10 bases left in between. From germline, CDR1 is SGHNT and CDR2 YENEEA. The CDR3 DNA reads TGTGCCAGCAGCCCAGCGTGGGACACCGGGGAGCTGTTTTTT. Amino acids: CASSPAWDTGELFF.

The chain's CDR3 is CASSLPWAGQLNTGELFF. In nucleotides, the CDR3 is TGCGCCAGCAGCTTGCCGTGGGCGGGCCAATTGAACACCGGGGAGCTGTTTTTT. This chain joins TRBV5-1 and TRBJ2-2; possibly TRBD2 for D (5 bases). From germline, CDR1 is SGHRS and CDR2 YFSETQ. CDR3 length equals 18 residues. V was shortened by 1 base and J by 1 base, with 17 bases between the two germline ends.

V is TRBV10-3 and J is TRBJ2-4, with a weak D call TRBD2 (5 bases). V was shortened by 2 bases and J by 6 bases, with 20 bases between the two germline ends. From germline, CDR1 is ENHRY and CDR2 SYGVKD. The CDR3 sequence is 17 residues long. The CDR3, as DNA: TGTGCCATCAGTGAGGTCGTTTCGGGGATTTCTGGAAACATTCAGTACTTC. Translating it yields CAISEVVSGISGNIQYF.

V gene TRBV28 combines with J gene TRBJ2-2; D unclear. This CDR3 spans 17 amino acids. Trimming removed 6 bases at V and 0 bases at J, with 17 bases between. Germline CDR1 reads MDHEN; CDR2 reads SYDVKM. As DNA, the CDR3 is TGTGCCAGCAGCCTCACCGTGGTGGCCTCGAACACCGGGGAGCTGTTTTTT. Translation gives CASSLTVVASNTGELFF.

This clone occurred a few times. The chain employs TRBV7-8 and TRBJ1-3; the match to TRBD1 covers 10 bases. Per the germline V gene, CDR1 is SGHVS and CDR2 is FQNEAQ. With 4 bases clipped from V and 4 bases from J, the junction kept 10 bases outside the gene matches. The CDR3 extends over 17 amino acids. The CDR3 is CASSWTRQGAEGNTIYF. The CDR3, as DNA: TGTGCCAGCAGCTGGACTCGACAGGGGGCCGAGGGAAACACCATATATTTT.

CDR3 protein: CASSPRPSGNTIYF. The CDR3 nucleotides read TGTGCCAGCAGTCCTCGTCCCTCTGGAAACACCATATATTTT. The V call is TRBV27, the J call TRBJ1-3; D gene unclear. V was trimmed by 5 bases and J by 0 bases, leaving 8 bases between them. Germline V CDR1 and CDR2: MNHEY, SMNVEV (reference sequence). The CDR3 consists of 14 residues.